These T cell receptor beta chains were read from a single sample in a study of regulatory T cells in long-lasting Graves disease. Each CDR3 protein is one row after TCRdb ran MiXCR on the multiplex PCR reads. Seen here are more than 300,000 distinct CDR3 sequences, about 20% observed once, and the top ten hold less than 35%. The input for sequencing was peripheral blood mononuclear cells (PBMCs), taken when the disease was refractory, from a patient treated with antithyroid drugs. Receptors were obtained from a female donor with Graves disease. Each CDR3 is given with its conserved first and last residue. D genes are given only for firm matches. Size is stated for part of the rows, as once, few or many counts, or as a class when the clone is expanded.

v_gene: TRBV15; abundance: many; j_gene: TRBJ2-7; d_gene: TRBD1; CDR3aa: CATSREPGQLGYEQYF; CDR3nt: TGTGCCACCAGCAGGGAGCCGGGACAGCTCGGTTACGAGCAGTACTTC
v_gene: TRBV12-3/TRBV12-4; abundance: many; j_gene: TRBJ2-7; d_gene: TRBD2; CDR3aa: CASSQLAGGPYEQYF; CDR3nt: TGTGCCAGCAGTCAGCTAGCGGGAGGGCCGTACGAGCAGTACTTC
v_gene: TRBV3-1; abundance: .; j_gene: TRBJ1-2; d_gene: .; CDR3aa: CASSLLGGGYTF; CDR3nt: TGTGCCAGCAGCCTTCTGGGAGGTGGCTACACCTTC
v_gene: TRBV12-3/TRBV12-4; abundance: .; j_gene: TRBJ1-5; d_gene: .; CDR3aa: CASSPRVPGPPAQHF; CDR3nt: TGTGCCAGCAGCCCTCGGGTTCCCGGTCCCCCAGCCCAGCATTTT
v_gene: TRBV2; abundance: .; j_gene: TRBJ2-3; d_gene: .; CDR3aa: CASTADTQYF; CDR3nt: TGTGCCAGCACGGCAGATACGCAGTATTTT
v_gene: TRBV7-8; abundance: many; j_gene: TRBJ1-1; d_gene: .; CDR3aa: CASSFGWNTEAFF; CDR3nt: TGTGCCAGCAGCTTCGGATGGAACACTGAAGCTTTCTTT
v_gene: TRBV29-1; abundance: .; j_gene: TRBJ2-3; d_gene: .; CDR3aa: CSVEFWGSTDTQYF; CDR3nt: TGCAGCGTTGAATTTTGGGGGAGCACAGATACGCAGTATTTT
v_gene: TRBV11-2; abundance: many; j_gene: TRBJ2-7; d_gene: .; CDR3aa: CASSLPRGGTGSSYEQYF; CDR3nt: TGTGCCAGCAGCTTACCCCGGGGGGGGACAGGAAGCTCCTACGAGCAGTACTTC
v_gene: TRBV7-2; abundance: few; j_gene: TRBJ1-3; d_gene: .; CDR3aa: CASSFQGNSGNTIYF; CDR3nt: TGTGCCAGCAGCTTTCAGGGTAACTCTGGAAACACCATATATTTT
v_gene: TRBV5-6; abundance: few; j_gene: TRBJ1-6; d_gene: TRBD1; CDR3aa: CASRDSFNSPLHF; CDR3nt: TGTGCCAGCCGGGACAGCTTTAATTCACCCCTCCACTTT
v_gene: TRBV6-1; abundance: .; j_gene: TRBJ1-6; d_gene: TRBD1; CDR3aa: CASTPGTESLRSPLHF; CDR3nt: TGTGCCAGCACCCCCGGGACAGAGAGTTTGCGTTCACCCCTCCACTTT
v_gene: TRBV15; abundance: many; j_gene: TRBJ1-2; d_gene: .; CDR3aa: CATSGGGLFYGYTF; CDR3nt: TGTGCCACCTCCGGGGGGGGACTGTTCTATGGCTACACCTTC
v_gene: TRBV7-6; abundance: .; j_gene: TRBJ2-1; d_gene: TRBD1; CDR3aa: CASSHRGGEQFF; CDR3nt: TGTGCCAGCAGCCACAGGGGCGGCGAGCAGTTCTTC
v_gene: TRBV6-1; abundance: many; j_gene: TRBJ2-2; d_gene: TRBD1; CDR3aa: CASRLRQGRQGTGELFF; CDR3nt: TGTGCCAGCAGATTGAGACAGGGTCGTCAGGGCACCGGGGAGCTGTTTTTT
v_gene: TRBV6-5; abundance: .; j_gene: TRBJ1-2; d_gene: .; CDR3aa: CASSYSGGIYGYTF; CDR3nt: TGTGCCAGCAGTTACTCGGGGGGGATCTATGGCTACACCTTC
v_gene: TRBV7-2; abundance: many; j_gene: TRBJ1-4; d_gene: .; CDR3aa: CASSVEGINEKLFF; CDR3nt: TGTGCCAGCAGCGTAGAGGGAATTAATGAAAAACTGTTTTTT
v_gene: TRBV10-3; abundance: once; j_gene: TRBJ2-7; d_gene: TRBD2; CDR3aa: CAIRSDPGLAGGPSGEQYF; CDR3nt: TGTGCCATCAGGTCGGACCCGGGACTAGCGGGAGGGCCAAGTGGCGAGCAGTACTTC
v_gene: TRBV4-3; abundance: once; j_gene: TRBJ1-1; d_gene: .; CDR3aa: CASSQDSARSEAFF; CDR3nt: TGCGCCAGCAGCCAAGATTCGGCCAGGAGTGAAGCTTTCTTT
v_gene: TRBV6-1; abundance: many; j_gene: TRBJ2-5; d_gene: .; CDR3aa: CASTERQETQYF; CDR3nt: TGTGCCAGCACCGAGCGCCAAGAGACCCAGTACTTC
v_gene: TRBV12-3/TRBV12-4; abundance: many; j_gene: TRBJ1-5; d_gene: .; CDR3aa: CASSLAQGNQPQHF; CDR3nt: TGTGCCAGCAGTTTAGCGCAAGGAAATCAGCCCCAGCATTTT
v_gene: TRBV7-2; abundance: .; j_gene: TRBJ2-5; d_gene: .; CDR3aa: CASSPTREQETQYF; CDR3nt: TGTGCCAGCAGCCCCACTAGGGAGCAAGAGACCCAGTACTTC
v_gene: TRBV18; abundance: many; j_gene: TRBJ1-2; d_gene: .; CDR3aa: CASSPPTQGAYGYTF; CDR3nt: TGTGCCAGCTCACCACCGACCCAGGGAGCCTATGGCTACACCTTC
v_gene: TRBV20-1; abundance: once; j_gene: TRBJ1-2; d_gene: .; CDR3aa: CSRPLNGGYTF; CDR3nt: TGCAGTCGACCCTTGAATGGTGGCTACACCTTC
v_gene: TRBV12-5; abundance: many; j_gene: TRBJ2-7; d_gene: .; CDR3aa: CASGLVVGRGAYEQYF; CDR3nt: TGTGCTAGTGGTTTGGTAGTAGGCAGGGGAGCGTACGAGCAGTACTTC
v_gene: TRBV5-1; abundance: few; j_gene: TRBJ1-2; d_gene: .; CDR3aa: CASSGGSNYGYTF; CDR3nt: TGCGCCAGCAGTGGCGGATCGAACTATGGCTACACCTTC
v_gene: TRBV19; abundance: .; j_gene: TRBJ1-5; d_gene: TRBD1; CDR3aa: CASTWTGYSNQPQHF; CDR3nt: TGTGCCAGTACCTGGACAGGTTATAGCAATCAGCCCCAGCATTTT
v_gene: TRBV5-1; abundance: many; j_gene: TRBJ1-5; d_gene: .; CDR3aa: CASSAGAANQPQHF; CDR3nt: TGCGCCAGCAGCGCCGGGGCTGCCAATCAGCCCCAGCATTTT
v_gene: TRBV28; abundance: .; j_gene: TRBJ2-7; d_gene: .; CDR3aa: CASTHGTPRVEQYF; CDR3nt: TGTGCCAGCACCCACGGGACACCCCGAGTCGAGCAGTACTTC
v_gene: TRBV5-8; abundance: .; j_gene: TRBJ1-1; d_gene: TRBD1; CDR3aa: CASSGDRWWSEAFF; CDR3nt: TGTGCCAGCAGCGGGGACAGGTGGTGGTCTGAAGCTTTCTTT
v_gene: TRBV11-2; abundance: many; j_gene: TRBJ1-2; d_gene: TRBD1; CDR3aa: CASSLVRTGYGYTF; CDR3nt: TGTGCCAGCAGCTTAGTCCGGACAGGGTATGGCTACACCTTC
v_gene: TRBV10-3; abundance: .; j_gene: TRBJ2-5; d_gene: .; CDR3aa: CAISERARAQETQYF; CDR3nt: TGTGCCATCAGTGAGAGGGCTAGAGCTCAAGAGACCCAGTACTTC
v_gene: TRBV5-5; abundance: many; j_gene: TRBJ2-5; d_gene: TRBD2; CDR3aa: CASSLGLAEKTQYF; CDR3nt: TGTGCCAGCAGCTTGGGACTAGCGGAGAAGACCCAGTACTTC
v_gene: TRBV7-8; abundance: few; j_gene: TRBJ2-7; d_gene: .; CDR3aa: CASSLRFRGASYEQYF; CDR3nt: TGTGCCAGCAGTCTACGTTTTAGGGGGGCGAGCTACGAGCAGTACTTC
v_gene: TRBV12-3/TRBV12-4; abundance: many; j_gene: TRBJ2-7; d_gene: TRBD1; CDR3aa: CASSFSPRDRTEQYF; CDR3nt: TGTGCCAGCAGTTTCTCTCCCCGGGACAGAACCGAGCAGTACTTC
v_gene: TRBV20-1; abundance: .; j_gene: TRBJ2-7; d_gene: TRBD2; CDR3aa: CSAPGTSGRGDEQYF; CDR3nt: TGCAGTGCTCCCGGGACTAGCGGGAGAGGCGACGAGCAGTACTTC
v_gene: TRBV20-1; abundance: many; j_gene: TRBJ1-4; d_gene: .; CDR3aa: CSASLGRATNEKLFF; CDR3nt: TGCAGTGCTAGTCTCGGGCGGGCAACTAATGAAAAACTGTTTTTT
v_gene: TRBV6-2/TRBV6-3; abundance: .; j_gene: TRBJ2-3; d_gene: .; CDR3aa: CASSEEVYGIQYF; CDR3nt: TGTGCCAGCAGTGAAGAAGTTTATGGGATTCAGTATTTT
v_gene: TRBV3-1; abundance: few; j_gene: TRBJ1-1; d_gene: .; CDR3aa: CASSPDYSVGRNLEAFF; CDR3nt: TGTGCCAGCAGCCCTGACTATTCGGTTGGCCGGAACCTCGAGGCTTTCTTT
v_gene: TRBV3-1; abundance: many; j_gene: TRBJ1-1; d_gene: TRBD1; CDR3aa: CASSPLDRGSTEAFF; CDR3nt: TGTGCCAGCAGCCCCCTGGACAGGGGATCCACTGAAGCTTTCTTT
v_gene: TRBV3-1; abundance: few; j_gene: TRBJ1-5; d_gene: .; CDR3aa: CASSNRGPQPQHF; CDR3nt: TGTGCCAGCAGCAACCGGGGGCCCCAGCCCCAGCATTTT
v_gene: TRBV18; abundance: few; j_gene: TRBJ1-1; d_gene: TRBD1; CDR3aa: CASSLDRGEVAEAFF; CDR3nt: TGTGCCAGCTCCTTGGACAGGGGGGAGGTGGCTGAAGCTTTCTTT
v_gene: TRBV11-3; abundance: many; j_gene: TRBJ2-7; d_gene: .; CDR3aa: CASSLKGGPAYEQYF; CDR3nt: TGTGCCAGCAGCTTAAAAGGGGGGCCTGCCTACGAGCAGTACTTC
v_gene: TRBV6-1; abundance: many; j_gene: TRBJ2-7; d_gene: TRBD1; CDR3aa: CASRAGTGYKQYF; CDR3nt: TGTGCCAGCAGGGCCGGGACAGGCTACAAGCAGTACTTC
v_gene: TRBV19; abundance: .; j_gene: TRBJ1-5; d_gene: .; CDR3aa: CASSTTTRVAYQPQHF; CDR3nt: TGTGCCAGTAGTACCACGACAAGGGTAGCTTATCAGCCCCAGCATTTT
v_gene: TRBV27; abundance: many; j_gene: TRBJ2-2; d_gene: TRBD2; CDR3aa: CASRSGGKGELFF; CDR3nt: TGTGCCAGCAGGTCGGGGGGGAAAGGGGAGCTGTTTTTT
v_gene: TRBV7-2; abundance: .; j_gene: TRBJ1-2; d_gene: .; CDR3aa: CASSLVGGIGYTF; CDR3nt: TGTGCCAGCAGCTTAGTCGGGGGTATTGGCTACACCTTC
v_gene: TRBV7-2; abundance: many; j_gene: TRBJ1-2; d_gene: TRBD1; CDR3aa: CASSSTATGLYGYTF; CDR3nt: TGTGCCAGCAGCTCGACCGCGACAGGGTTGTATGGCTACACCTTC
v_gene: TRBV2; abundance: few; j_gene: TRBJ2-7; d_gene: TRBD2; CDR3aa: CASGGGAFEQYF; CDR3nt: TGTGCCAGCGGCGGGGGGGCCTTCGAGCAGTACTTC
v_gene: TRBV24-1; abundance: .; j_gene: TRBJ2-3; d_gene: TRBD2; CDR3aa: CATSDRTSGGTDTQYF; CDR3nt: TGTGCCACCAGTGATCGGACTAGCGGGGGCACAGATACGCAGTATTTT
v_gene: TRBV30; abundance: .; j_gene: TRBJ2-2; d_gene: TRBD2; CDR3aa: CAWNRIAGYGELFF; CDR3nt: TGTGCCTGGAACCGGATAGCGGGCTACGGGGAGCTGTTTTTT
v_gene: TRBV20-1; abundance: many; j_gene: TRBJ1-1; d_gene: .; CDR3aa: CSARGNTEAFF; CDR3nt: TGCAGTGCTCGAGGGAACACTGAAGCTTTCTTT
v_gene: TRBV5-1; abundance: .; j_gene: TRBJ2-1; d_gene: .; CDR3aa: CASSQTYNERFF; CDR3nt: TGCGCCAGCAGCCAGACTTACAATGAGCGGTTCTTC
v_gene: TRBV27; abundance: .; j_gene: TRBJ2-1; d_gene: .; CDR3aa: CASSPLGQGYNEQFF; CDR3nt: TGTGCCAGCAGTCCCCTCGGGCAGGGTTACAATGAGCAGTTCTTC